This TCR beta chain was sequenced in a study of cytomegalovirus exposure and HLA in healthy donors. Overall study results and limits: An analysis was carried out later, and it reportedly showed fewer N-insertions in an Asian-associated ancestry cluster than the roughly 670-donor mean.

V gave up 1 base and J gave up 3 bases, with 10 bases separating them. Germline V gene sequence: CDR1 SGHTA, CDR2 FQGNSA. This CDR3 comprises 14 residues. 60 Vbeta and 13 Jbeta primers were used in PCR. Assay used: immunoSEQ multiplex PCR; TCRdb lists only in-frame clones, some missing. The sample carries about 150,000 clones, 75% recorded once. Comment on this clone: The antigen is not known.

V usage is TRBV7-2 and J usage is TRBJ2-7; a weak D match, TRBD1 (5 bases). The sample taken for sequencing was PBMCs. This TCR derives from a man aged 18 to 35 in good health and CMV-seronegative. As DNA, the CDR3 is TGTGCCAGCAGCTTAGACCAGGGCCGCTACGAGCAGTACTTC. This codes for CASSLDQGRYEQYF.